These T cell receptor beta chains were read from a single sample in a study of blood T cells in healthy people across ages. MiXCR was run by TCRdb on the 5' RACE reads, yielding one entry per CDR3 protein. In the table there are 800,000 to 950,000 distinct CDR3 sequences, under 40% of which are singletons. What was sequenced was blood. These receptors originate from a young man in good health. Each CDR3 is given with its conserved first and last residue.

TRBJ1-1,TRBV20-1,CSARQVTGNTEAFF
TRBJ2-3,TRBV2,CASSATGGTQYF
TRBJ2-3,TRBV25-1,CASSHRGRGTDTQYF
TRBJ2-3,TRBV10-3,CAISEGESGDTQYF
TRBJ2-3,TRBV5-1,CASSLGGKEADTQYF
TRBJ2-3,TRBV28,CASNPASGSETQYF
TRBJ2-7,TRBV20-1,CSARDMSVSYEQYF
TRBJ1-1,TRBV29-1,CSVKIAQELNTEAFF
TRBJ2-7,TRBV30,CAWSLVDRDSYEQYF
TRBJ2-1,TRBV6-1,CASSRLVYEQFF
TRBJ2-7,TRBV12-3/TRBV12-4,CASTFAGLFYEQYF
TRBJ1-5,TRBV12-3/TRBV12-4,CASSLGDRWRPKNQPQHF
TRBJ2-3,TRBV2,CASSSGSARVLDTQYF
TRBJ2-7,TRBV6-6,CASSYGARVHEQYF
TRBJ2-1,TRBV12-3/TRBV12-4,CASRETGVGDEQFF
TRBJ2-3,TRBV5-1,CASSLEYSFYTDTQYF
TRBJ2-3,TRBV10-3,CAISADPPDTQYF